This is a list of T cell receptor beta chains from one sample in a study of T cells in localized non-small cell lung cancer. TCRdb's table, derived via immunoSEQ multiplex PCR, lists solely in-frame clones and lacks some. The sample carries 23,000 or so clones, approximately 90% recorded once. Material: peripheral blood, obtained before any cancer treatment. Source of these receptors: a woman aged 35 to 70 with stage I lung adenocarcinoma. Each CDR3 is given with its conserved first and last residue. A D gene is named only where the DNA matches it firmly. Only some rows state a clone size, as once, few, many or a class for expanded clones.

d_gene	abundance	v_gene	len	j_gene	CDR3aa	CDR3nt
.	.	TRBV11-2	15	TRBJ2-1	CASSLDQVRHNEQFF	TGTGCCAGCAGCTTAGATCAGGTCCGACACAATGAGCAGTTCTTC
.	.	TRBV18	10	TRBJ1-4	CASSNEKLFF	TGTGCCAGCTCTAATGAAAAACTGTTTTTT
TRBD2	.	TRBV19	14	TRBJ2-1	CATPPRGRGNEQFF	TGTGCCACGCCCCCTCGTGGGAGGGGCAATGAGCAGTTCTTC
TRBD1	.	TRBV7-8	16	TRBJ2-1	CASSLVSRGLSYEQFF	TGTGCCAGCAGCTTAGTATCCAGGGGGCTCTCATATGAGCAGTTCTTC
TRBD2	.	TRBV10-2	15	TRBJ2-1	CASSGGLINLNEQFF	TGCGCCAGCAGTGGGGGACTAATTAACCTAAATGAGCAGTTCTTC
.	.	TRBV7-2	12	TRBJ2-5	CASSLDSLAQYF	TGTGCCAGCAGCTTAGATTCTTTGGCCCAGTACTTC
TRBD2	.	TRBV11-2	15	TRBJ2-1	CASSYGLAGVLEQFF	TGTGCCAGCAGCTATGGACTAGCGGGAGTCCTTGAGCAGTTCTTC
.	few	TRBV11-2	12	TRBJ2-1	CASSLVVGEQFF	TGTGCCAGCAGCTTAGTTGTGGGTGAGCAGTTCTTC
TRBD1	.	TRBV30	14	TRBJ2-7	CAWEGQGLAYEQYF	TGTGCCTGGGAGGGACAGGGGCTAGCCTACGAGCAGTACTTC
TRBD1	.	TRBV5-1	15	TRBJ1-2	CASRFSPGQGIGYTF	TGCGCCAGCAGGTTTTCTCCGGGACAGGGAATTGGCTACACCTTC
.	.	TRBV18	15	TRBJ2-3	CASSSDINYQGTQYF	TGTGCCAGCTCGTCAGATATTAATTATCAGGGTACGCAGTATTTT
TRBD2	.	TRBV9	14	TRBJ2-1	CASSVVLAGGEQFF	TGTGCCAGCAGCGTAGTACTAGCGGGCGGTGAGCAGTTCTTC
.	.	TRBV6-5	13	TRBJ2-2	CASSPSLSGELFF	TGTGCCAGCAGTCCAAGTCTATCCGGGGAGCTGTTTTTT
.	.	TRBV5-5	13	TRBJ2-5	CASSFGSEETQYF	TGTGCCAGCAGCTTTGGCAGCGAAGAGACCCAGTACTTC